These 25 T cell receptor beta chains were sequenced from one sample in a study of graft-versus-host responses after intestinal transplantation. The antigens of these receptors remain unknown. Profiling relied on immunoSEQ multiplex PCR, and the TCRdb table lists in-frame clones only, not all of them. The sample holds some 95,000 clones; over 75% are singletons and the top ten take 0.5%. Sequences were derived from unstimulated CD8+ T cells sorted from spleen or lymph node cells, sampled before intestinal transplant. The source is a human donor who received an intestinal transplant.

The genes are TRBV19 and TRBJ1-2; maybe TRBD1 (6 bases). Germline assignment: CDR1 LNHDA and CDR2 SQIVND (reference sequence). The CDR3 spans 12 residues. V lost 5 bases and J lost 6, with 10 bases in between. The CDR3 here is CASSRGADGYTF. The CDR3 DNA sequence: TGTGCCAGTAGTCGGGGGGCGGATGGCTACACCTTC.

The V call is TRBV21-1, the J call TRBJ2-7; the table calls TRBD1, which could not be checked here. TRBV21-1 is termed a pseudogene. The CDR3 has 13 amino acids. CDR3: CASSKDRAYEQYF. The CDR3 DNA follows: TGTGCCAGCAGCAAGGACAGGGCCTACGAGCAGTACTTC.

The CDR3 protein is CAWGTGANYGYTF. The CDR3 region has the DNA TGTGCCTGGGGGACTGGAGCTAACTATGGCTACACCTTC. V is TRBV30 and J is TRBJ1-2, with D possibly being TRBD1 (5 bases). This CDR3 contains 13 residues. Per the germline V gene, CDR1 is GTSNPN and CDR2 is SVGIG (reference sequence). The V gene lost 5 bases and the J gene lost 0 bases, with 10 bases spanning the gap.

This chain links TRBV11-2 with TRBJ1-3, with D unclear. The CDR3 covers 15 residues. V lost 2 bases, J lost 4 bases, and 12 bases lay in between. From germline, CDR1 is SGHAT and CDR2 FQNNGV. The CDR3 coding sequence is TGTGCCAGCAGCTTAAACGCACTCTCCGGAAACACCATATATTTT. Protein product: CASSLNALSGNTIYF. Full variable domain (missing parts from reference TRBV11-2 and TRBJ1-3): EAGVAQSPRYKIIEKRQSVAFWCNPISGHATLYWYQQILGQGPKLLIQFQNNGVVDDSQLPKDRFSAERLKGVDSTLKIQPAKLEDSAVYLCASSLNALSGNTIYFGEGSWLTVV.

This chain connects TRBV19 to TRBJ1-5, with D maybe TRBD1 (6 bases). V lost 1 base and J 1 base, leaving 17 bases between the germline ends. CDR3 length: 18 residues. Germline V CDR1 and CDR2: LNHDA, SQIVND (reference sequence). The CDR3 sequence is CASSIGGLGAGSNQPQHF. CDR3 coding DNA: TGTGCCAGTAGTATAGGGGGGCTAGGGGCAGGGAGCAATCAGCCCCAGCATTTT.

Turning to this clone: This CDR3 is also generated by other DNA sequences in the sample. This chain joins TRBV6-5 and TRBJ2-7, with 7 nucleotides matching TRBD2. The junction had 5 bases not matched to a gene; V was cut back by 2 bases and J by 4 bases. The CDR3 has 14 residues. Germline V gives CDR1 MNHEY, CDR2 SVGAGI. This chain's CDR3 is CASSYGGGSYEQYF. DNA for the CDR3: TGTGCCAGCAGTTACGGAGGCGGGAGTTACGAGCAGTACTTC.

The V call is TRBV19, the J call TRBJ1-1; D might be TRBD1 (5 bases). The CDR3 runs to 16 residues. Trimming removed 3 bases from V and 4 bases from J, with 18 bases in between. CDR1 and CDR2 (germline): LNHDA, SQIVND (reference sequence). CDR3 sequence: CASSIGGGSKGTEAFF. CDR3 nucleotide sequence: TGTGCCAGTAGTATCGGGGGGGGGTCCAAGGGCACTGAAGCTTTCTTT. Together with reference TRBV19 and TRBJ1-1, the CDR3 gives the full variable domain: DGGITQSPKYLFRKEGQNVTLSCEQNLNHDAMYWYRQDPGQGLRLIYYSQIVNDFQKGDIAEGYSVSREKKESFPLTVTSAQKNPTAFYLCASSIGGGSKGTEAFFGQGTRLTVV.

This clone has a handful of counts. The rearrangement joins TRBV6-1 to TRBJ2-7; D might be TRBD1 (5 bases). In germline, CDR1 is MNHNS, CDR2 SASEGT. This CDR3 is built from 12 residues. Between the trimmed V and J ends, which lost 11 bases and 5 bases, there was a span of 16 bases. The CDR3 sequence: CAAMAWGHEQYF. The CDR3 DNA is TGTGCCGCCATGGCGTGGGGCCACGAGCAGTACTTC.

This chain joins TRBV25-1 and TRBJ2-7; 10 bases match TRBD1. Germline CDR1 and CDR2: MGHDK and SYGVNS. The V and J ends lost 6 bases and 0 bases, in that order; junction bases with no gene match: 5. This CDR3 contains 15 residues. CDR3 in amino acids: CASRNGQGVSYEQYF. In DNA, the CDR3 is TGTGCCAGCAGGAACGGACAGGGGGTCTCCTACGAGCAGTACTTC.

The rearrangement links TRBV2 to TRBJ2-7; 7 bases line up with TRBD1. Per germline, CDR1 SNHLY and CDR2 FYNNEI. The CDR3 loop spans 16 amino acids. The J segment lost 0 bases and the V segment lost 0 bases, leaving 5 bases of the junction unmatched. CDR3 amino acids: CASSEAWDSSSYEQYF. CDR3 bases: TGTGCCAGCAGTGAAGCGTGGGACAGTAGCTCCTACGAGCAGTACTTC. Based on the CDR3 plus reference TRBV2 and TRBJ2-7, the full variable domain is EPEVTQTPSHQVTQMGQEVILRCVPISNHLYFYWYRQILGQKVEFLVSFYNNEISEKSEIFDDQFSVERPDGSNFTLKIRSTKLEDSAMYFCASSEAWDSSSYEQYFGPGTRLTVT.

The rearrangement joins TRBV27 to TRBJ2-1, with a possible D match to TRBD1 (7 bases). Trimming left V 4 bases short and J 0 bases short, with 10 bases between. This CDR3 region has 15 residues. Per the germline V gene, CDR1 is MNHEY and CDR2 is SMNVEV (reference sequence). The CDR3 coding sequence is TGTGCCAGCAGTTCAGGGGGGTACTCCTACAATGAGCAGTTCTTC. Encoded protein: CASSSGGYSYNEQFF.

This clone appeared a single time. The chain joins TRBV11-2 to TRBJ1-1; the D is unclear. The germline V gene encodes CDR1 SGHAT and CDR2 FQNNGV. V shed 2 bases and J shed 5 bases, with 9 bases lying between them. This CDR3 contains 13 residues. In DNA, the CDR3 is TGTGCCAGCAGCTTACAAACGGGTACTGAAGCTTTCTTT. This sequence encodes CASSLQTGTEAFF.

This chain connects TRBV7-9 to TRBJ1-3, with D unresolved. CDR3 length equals 14 residues. From germline, CDR1 is SEHNR and CDR2 FQNEAQ (reference sequence). Trimming shortened V by 2 bases and J by 0 bases, and 5 bases separated the two germline ends. CDR3 protein: CASSLMSSGNTIYF. The DNA of the CDR3 is TGTGCCAGCAGCTTAATGAGCTCTGGAAACACCATATATTTT.

This chain links TRBV7-9 with TRBJ1-2; no reliable D call. The germline CDR1 and CDR2 sequences are SEHNR and FQNEAQ (reference sequence). CDR3 length equals 17 residues. The germline V and J ends were trimmed by 5 bases and 7 bases, with 26 bases remaining between them. The CDR3 coding sequence is TGTGCCAGCAGCCCCCTGGCCTCCCAGGAGCGGGGAGGTGGCTACACCTTC. Translation: CASSPLASQERGGGYTF.

This clone was picked up one time. The genes are TRBV4-2 and TRBJ1-1; TRBD1 aligns across 9 bases. Germline V gene lookup returns CDR1 LGHNA and CDR2 YNFKEQ. This CDR3 contains 12 residues. V gave up 3 bases and J gave up 11 bases; unmatched junction bases: 4. The CDR3 nucleotides are TGTGCCAGCAGCCAGGGGGACAGGGAGGCTTTCTTT. Protein: CASSQGDREAFF.

The V gene is TRBV19, the J gene TRBJ1-1, with unresolved D. Germline CDR1 LNHDA, CDR2 SQIVND (reference sequence). Trimming took off 5 bases at V and 1 base at J, with 11 bases between the two ends. The CDR3 has 14 amino acids. DNA for the CDR3: TGTGCCAGTAGTTTCCTCGAGGGGAACACTGAAGCTTTCTTT. Amino acids: CASSFLEGNTEAFF.

The V and J genes are TRBV5-4 and TRBJ2-7, with 7 bases fitting TRBD1. CDR1 SGHNT and CDR2 YYREEE come from the germline V gene (reference sequence). V gave up 0 bases and J gave up 6 bases; unmatched junction bases: 3. The CDR3 spans 13 residues. The CDR3 sequence is CASSLAWTGEQYF. CDR3 DNA: TGTGCCAGCAGCTTGGCCTGGACAGGCGAGCAGTACTTC.

The rearrangement links TRBV7-9 to TRBJ2-7; 7 bases agree with TRBD2. The trim removed 1 base at V and 3 bases at J, leaving 6 bases unmatched. This CDR3 is built from 15 residues. The germline V gene has CDR1 SEHNR and CDR2 FQNEAQ (reference sequence). CDR3 DNA: TGTGCCAGCAGCTTAGAAGCTAGCGGAGACTACGAGCAGTACTTC. Residues: CASSLEASGDYEQYF.

The chain employs TRBV27 and TRBJ2-7; the match to TRBD2 covers 8 bases. V dropped 3 bases and J dropped 2; count of bases not matched to a gene: 12. The germline CDR1 and CDR2 sequences are MNHEY and SMNVEV (reference sequence). This CDR3 has 17 amino acids. The CDR3 region is CASSLAGGRGPTYEQYF. The CDR3 bases are TGTGCCAGCAGTTTGGCGGGGGGCAGGGGTCCTACCTACGAGCAGTACTTC.

This clone was found once. The rearrangement joins TRBV9 to TRBJ2-1, with D possibly being TRBD2 (7 bases). CDR1 is SGDLS and CDR2 is YYNGEE in the germline V gene. Trimming removed 3 bases at V and 6 bases at J, with 19 bases between. This CDR3 comprises 16 residues. CDR3 region: CASSDVVGGLGNEQFF. CDR3 nucleotide sequence: TGTGCCAGCAGCGACGTTGTGGGGGGGCTTGGCAATGAGCAGTTCTTC.

CDR3 residues: CASSLQGGTEAFF. DNA for the CDR3: TGCGCCAGCAGCCTACAGGGGGGAACTGAAGCTTTCTTT. This chain uses TRBV4-1 with TRBJ1-1, with 8 bases aligning to TRBD1. The germline gives CDR1 MGHRA, CDR2 YSYEKL. The CDR3 loop spans 13 amino acids. The V and J ends lost 4 bases and 5 bases, in that order; junction bases with no gene match: 3.

V is TRBV5-1 and J is TRBJ2-1; D gene ambiguous. The CDR3 runs to 13 residues. With 4 bases removed from V and 7 bases from J, the gap between germline ends came to 12 bases. CDR1 and CDR2 from the germline V gene are SGHRS and YFSETQ. The CDR3 nucleotides read TGCGCCAGCAGCCTCGGGTATGTGAATGAGCAGTTCTTC. This codes for CASSLGYVNEQFF. The entire variable domain, with the rest obtained from reference TRBV5-1 and TRBJ2-1, is as follows: KAGVTQTPRYLIKTRGQQVTLSCSPISGHRSVSWYQQTPGQGLQFLFEYFSETQRNKGNFPGRFSGRQFSNSRSEMNVSTLELGDSALYLCASSLGYVNEQFFGPGTRLTVL.

This chain connects TRBV4-2 to TRBJ1-4, with no clear D. Trimming shortened V by 8 bases and J by 7 bases, and 17 bases separated the two germline ends. The V gene's germline CDR1 is LGHNA and CDR2 YNFKEQ. The CDR3 has 14 amino acids. In nucleotides, the CDR3 is TGTGCCAGCCTTAAAAGGGAGGAAGGTGAAAAACTGTTTTTT. It translates to CASLKREEGEKLFF.

The V call is TRBV7-9, the J call TRBJ2-3, with D maybe TRBD2 (6 bases). CDR1 is SEHNR, CDR2 FQNEAQ, per germline (reference sequence). The CDR3 consists of 16 residues. Trimming shortened V by 5 bases and J by 1 base, and 16 bases separated the two germline ends. DNA for the CDR3: TGTGCCAGCAGCACCCGAGGGCGGGGAGGCACAGATACGCAGTATTTT. Translation: CASSTRGRGGTDTQYF.

The rearrangement joins TRBV10-3 to TRBJ2-1; possible D gene TRBD2, 7 bases. The CDR3 has 17 amino acids. V was clipped by 7 bases and J by 1 base, with 20 bases between them. Germline CDR1 ENHRY, CDR2 SYGVKD. The CDR3 coding sequence is TGTGCCATCACCTCACACAGGGCGGGAGCATCCTACAATGAGCAGTTCTTC. Amino acids: CAITSHRAGASYNEQFF.